Listed below are T cell receptor beta chains from one sample, sequenced in a study of T cells expressing NK-cell markers. No DNA is given; TCRdb re-called the 5' RACE reads and lists each CDR3 protein once. The sample table sets out 400,000 to 450,000 distinct CDR3 sequences. Sequenced sample: blood T cells: a sorted CD56 or NKG2C T cell subset, CD4+ or CD8+ T cells, or bulk PBMC T cells (not recorded which). These receptors were taken from a woman aged 18-70 years in good health. The CDR3 runs from the conserved cysteine through the conserved F or W. Fields, in order: CDR3 length, J gene, V gene, CDR3 protein.

>12|TRBJ2-1|TRBV7-9
CASSTSWDEQFF
>15|TRBJ2-7|TRBV18
CASSTGLAEGYEQYF
>15|TRBJ2-5|TRBV5-1
CASGPLGGSQETQYF
>14|TRBJ2-1|TRBV19
CASGGEVGYNEQFF
>12|TRBJ2-4|TRBV13
CASSPAGRNPNF
>17|TRBJ2-1|TRBV7-2
CASSLGGIGARYNEQFF
>14|TRBJ2-1|TRBV14
CASGKIGPGNEQFF
>12|TRBJ2-3|TRBV29-1
CSVDREADTQYF
>13|TRBJ1-1|TRBV30
CAWRGSGNTEAFF
>16|TRBJ2-6|TRBV5-4
CASSPTQGFGANVLTF
>18|TRBJ1-3|TRBV6-5
CASSYLFIKGSSGNTIYF
>14|TRBJ2-1|TRBV12-3/TRBV12-4
CVSAGLARYNEQFF
>15|TRBJ1-6|TRBV20-1
CSAIRDRGRDSPLHF
>14|TRBJ2-7|TRBV6-2/TRBV6-3
CASSPPGPTYEQYF
>13|TRBJ1-2|TRBV7-2
CASNKGSPYGYTF
>14|TRBJ1-1|TRBV4-3
CASSPGGTNTEAFF
>14|TRBJ1-1|TRBV6-1
CASSLEGPNTEAFF
>15|TRBJ1-1|TRBV19
CASSGTGTGETEAFF
>13|TRBJ2-7|TRBV6-1
CASRDRGLYEQYF
>15|TRBJ1-6|TRBV4-1
CASSQDRGDNSPLHF
>14|TRBJ2-7|TRBV5-4
CASSLQGGVYEQYF
>15|TRBJ2-5|TRBV12-3/TRBV12-4
CASSPETGGFETQYF
>16|TRBJ2-1|TRBV7-8
CASSLARDEITYEQFF